This T cell receptor beta chain was sequenced for a study of T-cell memory formation after mild COVID-19. About the research overall: Each donor largely had its own TCR clusters.

The germline V gene encodes CDR1 SGHRS and CDR2 YFSETQ. Germline trimming cut 6 bases from V and 2 bases from J; bases unmatched to any gene: 8. This CDR3 is built from 16 residues. Findings and limits, study-wide: Memory from before infection featured some responding clones, which suggests cross-reactive memory joined.

In this sample, this clonotype turned up many times. What it binds is not known. Using constant-segment primers, 5'RACE produced TCR alpha and TCR beta cDNA libraries carrying sample barcodes and UMIs. TCRdb ran MiXCR on the 5' RACE reads and lists one entry per CDR3 protein. The table lists 350,000 or so distinct CDR3 sequences, more than 20% of them singletons. V gene TRBV5-1 combines with J gene TRBJ2-1, with TRBD2 identical over 10 bases. The sequencing sample was made of PBMCs or a T cell subset sorted from them (not recorded which). The source of this sequence is an adult woman who had mild COVID-19 (a few samples of this study predate the infection). Cell type and time point are not known. CDR3 protein: CASIAVSGRAYNEQFF. CDR3 DNA: TGCGCCAGCATCGCCGTGAGCGGGAGGGCCTACAATGAGCAGTTCTTC.